This is a list of T cell receptor beta chains from one sample in a study of blood T cell repertoires in COVID-19. Sequencing used immunoSEQ multiplex PCR; TCRdb keeps in-frame clones, though not all of them. The table has about 150,000 clones, around 90% seen once. Sequencing input: peripheral blood. The receptors derive from a man aged 50 or older who had recovered from COVID-19. Both conserved end residues are part of each CDR3. Each record gives: V gene, J gene, D gene, CDR3 length, clone size, CDR3 DNA, CDR3 protein. A D gene is named only where the DNA matches it firmly. The size entry is marked missing in some rows and otherwise reads once, few, many or a size class.

V: TRBV19; J: TRBJ2-3; D: TRBD2; length: 15; size: .; DNA: TGTGCCAGTAGCACCCTAGCGGGGGGCACAGATACGCAGTATTTT; CDR3: CASSTLAGGTDTQYF
V: TRBV11-1; J: TRBJ2-3; D: TRBD2; length: 15; size: .; DNA: TGTGCCAGCAGCCCTAAGCGGGGGGGCCTAGATACGCAGTATTTT; CDR3: CASSPKRGGLDTQYF
V: TRBV25-1; J: TRBJ1-1; D: TRBD1; length: 14; size: .; DNA: TGTGCCAGCAGTGTAGGGACAGCGAACACTGAAGCTTTCTTT; CDR3: CASSVGTANTEAFF
V: TRBV6-6; J: TRBJ1-4; D: .; length: 15; size: once; DNA: TGTGCCAGCAGTGCATCGGTAGGGAGGGATGAAAAACTGTTTTTT; CDR3: CASSASVGRDEKLFF
V: TRBV5-6; J: TRBJ1-4; D: .; length: 16; size: .; DNA: TGTGCCAGCAGCTTGGAGATCGGGAGCCCTAATGAAAAACTGTTTTTT; CDR3: CASSLEIGSPNEKLFF
V: TRBV7-9; J: TRBJ2-7; D: .; length: 13; size: few; DNA: TGTGCCAGCAGCCCAGAAGACAACTACGAGCAGTACTTC; CDR3: CASSPEDNYEQYF
V: TRBV7-2; J: TRBJ1-6; D: .; length: 17; size: .; DNA: TGTGCCAGCAGCTTAGTTCAGCCGACTGCCGGGAATTCACCCCTCCACTTT; CDR3: CASSLVQPTAGNSPLHF
V: TRBV28; J: TRBJ2-7; D: TRBD1; length: 15; size: once; DNA: TGTGCCAGCAGTTCCTCCACAGGGGGCTGGTACGAGCAGTACTTC; CDR3: CASSSSTGGWYEQYF
V: TRBV5-4; J: TRBJ2-1; D: TRBD1; length: 17; size: .; DNA: TGTGCCAGCAGCTCGTACTTCTCAGGGGGCTCCTACAATGAGCAGTTCTTC; CDR3: CASSSYFSGGSYNEQFF
V: TRBV4-3; J: TRBJ2-3; D: .; length: 18; size: .; DNA: TGCGCCAGCAGCCAAGATCTCCTAGGGGGGGTCTCCACAGATACGCAGTATTTT; CDR3: CASSQDLLGGVSTDTQYF
V: TRBV19; J: TRBJ1-1; D: .; length: 15; size: .; DNA: TGTGCCAGTAGTATGACGACAACCCCCAACACTGAAGCTTTCTTT; CDR3: CASSMTTTPNTEAFF
V: TRBV12-3/TRBV12-4; J: TRBJ1-1; D: .; length: 12; size: .; DNA: TGTGCCAGCACCTCCAGTTTCCCTGAAGCTTTCTTT; CDR3: CASTSSFPEAFF
V: TRBV6-1; J: TRBJ1-6; D: .; length: 17; size: .; DNA: TGTGCCAGCAGTGAAGCCATTTCGACACGCAATAATTCACCCCTCCACTTT; CDR3: CASSEAISTRNNSPLHF
V: TRBV6-5; J: TRBJ1-5; D: .; length: 13; size: once; DNA: TGTGCCAGCAGTTCCAGGGAAGGACAGCCCCAGCATTTT; CDR3: CASSSREGQPQHF
V: TRBV5-6; J: TRBJ1-6; D: .; length: 15; size: .; DNA: TGTGCCAGCAGCTGGGGCGGTATCTATAATTCACCCCTCCACTTT; CDR3: CASSWGGIYNSPLHF
V: TRBV7-3; J: TRBJ2-1; D: TRBD2; length: 13; size: .; DNA: TGTGCCAGCAGGCTAGCGGGAGCAAATGAGCAGTTCTTC; CDR3: CASRLAGANEQFF
V: TRBV5-1; J: TRBJ1-1; D: TRBD1; length: 14; size: .; DNA: TGCGCCAGCAGCTTGGGACAGGGTCGGGCTGAAGCTTTCTTT; CDR3: CASSLGQGRAEAFF
V: TRBV6-1; J: TRBJ1-5; D: TRBD1; length: 17; size: once; DNA: TGTGCCAGCAGTGTCCCCAGGGACAGGATTAGCAATCAGCCCCAGCATTTT; CDR3: CASSVPRDRISNQPQHF
V: TRBV4-3; J: TRBJ2-3; D: .; length: 15; size: .; DNA: TGCGCCAGCAGCCAAGAAGCGGCTAGCACAGATACGCAGTATTTT; CDR3: CASSQEAASTDTQYF
V: TRBV29-1; J: TRBJ2-7; D: .; length: 12; size: .; DNA: TGCAGCGTTGTTCACGGTACCTACGAGCAGTACTTC; CDR3: CSVVHGTYEQYF
V: TRBV29-1; J: TRBJ2-7; D: .; length: 13; size: .; DNA: TGCAGCGTAACGACAGAGAAGCCCTACGAGCAGTACTTC; CDR3: CSVTTEKPYEQYF
V: TRBV6-1; J: TRBJ1-5; D: .; length: 14; size: .; DNA: TGTGCCAGCAGTGAAGCACAGTTCAATCAGCCCCAGCATTTT; CDR3: CASSEAQFNQPQHF
V: TRBV10-3; J: TRBJ2-3; D: .; length: 14; size: few; DNA: TGTGCCATCAGTGTGGAAGGCAGACATAATACGCAGTATTTT; CDR3: CAISVEGRHNTQYF
V: TRBV3-1/TRBV3-2; J: TRBJ1-1; D: .; length: 14; size: .; DNA: TGTGCCAGCAGCCAAGCCAGGGGAGTTGCTGAAGCTTTCTTT; CDR3: CASSQARGVAEAFF
V: TRBV30; J: TRBJ1-5; D: .; length: 16; size: once; DNA: TGTGCCTGGAGTTGGCAGGTCCTATCAGGGTGGGAGCCCCAGCATTTT; CDR3: CAWSWQVLSGWEPQHF
V: TRBV29-1; J: TRBJ2-4; D: .; length: 12; size: .; DNA: TGCAGCGTTTCAGGAGCCAAAAACATTCAGTACTTC; CDR3: CSVSGAKNIQYF
V: TRBV6-5; J: TRBJ2-1; D: TRBD1; length: 15; size: .; DNA: TGTGCCAGCAGCCCAGGACAGGGAGCCTACAATGAGCAGTTCTTC; CDR3: CASSPGQGAYNEQFF
V: TRBV9; J: TRBJ2-2; D: .; length: 14; size: .; DNA: TGTGCCAGCAGCGTAGGTAGTTACACCGGGGAGCTGTTTTTT; CDR3: CASSVGSYTGELFF
V: TRBV3-1/TRBV3-2; J: TRBJ2-1; D: TRBD2; length: 17; size: .; DNA: TGTGCCAGCAGCCATGGGACTAGCGGCCTCCATAACAATGAGCAGTTCTTC; CDR3: CASSHGTSGLHNNEQFF
V: TRBV7-3; J: TRBJ2-3; D: TRBD1; length: 15; size: once; DNA: TGTGCCAGCAGCTTAGGGACAGGGCTTGGAGATACGCAGTATTTT; CDR3: CASSLGTGLGDTQYF
V: TRBV7-2; J: TRBJ2-2; D: .; length: 15; size: .; DNA: TGTGCCAGCAGCATATCAGGGTTTCACACCGGGGAGCTGTTTTTT; CDR3: CASSISGFHTGELFF
V: TRBV7-9; J: TRBJ1-3; D: .; length: 17; size: .; DNA: TGTGCCAGCAGCCCCCGAGGCCAGGGCTTCTCTGGAAACACCATATATTTT; CDR3: CASSPRGQGFSGNTIYF
V: TRBV27; J: TRBJ2-1; D: .; length: 17; size: .; DNA: TGTGCCAGCAGTTCCTACCGACAGGCAGCCTCCTACAATGAGCAGTTCTTC; CDR3: CASSSYRQAASYNEQFF
V: TRBV2; J: TRBJ1-2; D: .; length: 13; size: .; DNA: TGTGCCAGCAGTGAACCCGGGGTATATGGCTACACCTTC; CDR3: CASSEPGVYGYTF
V: TRBV30; J: TRBJ1-2; D: TRBD1; length: 14; size: many; DNA: TGTGCCTGGAGTCATCGGGACAGTAACTATGGCTACACCTTC; CDR3: CAWSHRDSNYGYTF
V: TRBV15; J: TRBJ1-2; D: TRBD1; length: 14; size: .; DNA: TGTGCCACCAGTAGAGGGGGCAGCACGTATGGCTACACCTTC; CDR3: CATSRGGSTYGYTF
V: TRBV7-9; J: TRBJ1-1; D: .; length: 13; size: .; DNA: TGTGCCAGCAGCCAAAATTCAGTCACTGAAGCTTTCTTT; CDR3: CASSQNSVTEAFF
V: TRBV6-5; J: TRBJ1-2; D: TRBD1; length: 14; size: .; DNA: TGTGCCACCCTGGCATCCGGGACAGGCTATGGCTACACCTTC; CDR3: CATLASGTGYGYTF
V: TRBV6-5; J: TRBJ2-7; D: .; length: 14; size: .; DNA: TGTGCCAGCAGCGGTCAGGGGGGAATGCACGAGCAGTACTTC; CDR3: CASSGQGGMHEQYF
V: TRBV11-2; J: TRBJ2-5; D: .; length: 14; size: .; DNA: TGTGCCAGCAGCTTAGATCGTAGAAGTGAGACCCAGTACTTC; CDR3: CASSLDRRSETQYF
V: TRBV11-1; J: TRBJ1-1; D: TRBD1; length: 14; size: few; DNA: TGTGCCAGCAGCCCACAGGGGCCTAACACTGAAGCTTTCTTT; CDR3: CASSPQGPNTEAFF
V: TRBV18; J: TRBJ1-2; D: .; length: 13; size: .; DNA: TGTGCCAGCTCACTAGACCGGGGCTATGGCTACACCTTC; CDR3: CASSLDRGYGYTF
V: TRBV6-5; J: TRBJ2-1; D: .; length: 16; size: .; DNA: TGTGCCAGCAGTTTACCCTTACCGGGGGCCTACAATGAGCAGTTCTTC; CDR3: CASSLPLPGAYNEQFF
V: TRBV6-5; J: TRBJ2-5; D: TRBD2; length: 15; size: .; DNA: TGTGCCAGCAGGAAGAATTTAGCGGGGTCGGAGACCCAGTACTTC; CDR3: CASRKNLAGSETQYF
V: TRBV9; J: TRBJ1-1; D: .; length: 15; size: once; DNA: TGTGCCAGCAGCCCCGGGGAGGTACTGAGGACTGAAGCTTTCTTT; CDR3: CASSPGEVLRTEAFF
V: TRBV7-3; J: TRBJ2-1; D: .; length: 15; size: .; DNA: TGTGCCAGCAGCCCTAGGGGGGGGCGGTACAATGAGCAGTTCTTC; CDR3: CASSPRGGRYNEQFF
V: TRBV19; J: TRBJ2-7; D: .; length: 14; size: .; DNA: TGTGCCAGTAGTATAGGTCAGGGGTTGAGGGAGCAGTACTTC; CDR3: CASSIGQGLREQYF
V: TRBV19; J: TRBJ2-1; D: .; length: 16; size: once; DNA: TGTGCCAGTAGTATGAGCAGGGTGGTGTTGCGTAATGAGCAGTTCTTC; CDR3: CASSMSRVVLRNEQFF
V: TRBV5-1; J: TRBJ1-3; D: .; length: 14; size: .; DNA: TGCGCCAGCAGCTCCGACAGGAGTGGAAACACCATATATTTT; CDR3: CASSSDRSGNTIYF
V: TRBV5-5; J: TRBJ1-1; D: TRBD1; length: 15; size: once; DNA: TGTGCCAGCAGCTTCTTGGACAGGGGAAACACTGAAGCTTTCTTT; CDR3: CASSFLDRGNTEAFF
V: TRBV28; J: TRBJ2-7; D: .; length: 13; size: .; DNA: TGTGCCAGCAGGGCCCAGGGATCCTACGAGCAGTACTTC; CDR3: CASRAQGSYEQYF
V: TRBV19; J: TRBJ2-2; D: TRBD1; length: 17; size: .; DNA: TGTGCCAGTAGTGCTGGGGCGGGACAGGGGAACACCGGGGAGCTGTTTTTT; CDR3: CASSAGAGQGNTGELFF
V: TRBV7-8; J: TRBJ2-5; D: .; length: 13; size: .; DNA: TGTGCCAGCAGCTTAGATACTAGAGAGACCCAGTACTTC; CDR3: CASSLDTRETQYF
V: TRBV10-1; J: TRBJ2-3; D: .; length: 13; size: .; DNA: TGCGCCAGCAGTGATGCAGGGGGGAGTACGCAGTATTTT; CDR3: CASSDAGGSTQYF
V: TRBV30; J: TRBJ2-3; D: .; length: 14; size: .; DNA: TGTGCCTGGAGTGTGGGGGGGGCTGGAGATACGCAGTATTTT; CDR3: CAWSVGGAGDTQYF